This passage covers 7 T cell receptor beta chains from one sample sequenced in a study of beta chain features in type 1 diabetes. The entirety of the isolated RNA underwent reverse transcription, so expressed TCRB transcripts were sequenced. Assay used: immunoSEQ multiplex PCR; TCRdb lists only in-frame clones, some missing. The profile shows 350,000 to 450,000 clones, about 15% of them singletons. The specimen sequenced was naive CD4+ T cells from blood. All receptors come from a woman younger than 35 in good health.

This clone was seen a handful of times. The chain has TRBV4-1 and TRBJ2-5; tentative D call: TRBD2 (6 bases). Trimming took 4 bases from V and 5 from J, leaving 17 bases between them. The length of the CDR3 is 15 residues. CDR1 MGHRA and CDR2 YSYEKL come from the germline V gene. The CDR3 sequence is CASSLGREASETQYF. The CDR3 DNA reads as TGCGCCAGCAGCCTTGGTAGGGAGGCGAGTGAGACCCAGTACTTC.

This clone was seen a handful of times. V and J are TRBV28 and TRBJ2-4; D is ambiguous. Germline CDR1 is MDHEN and CDR2 is SYDVKM. V lost 5 bases to trimming and J lost 2 bases, with 16 bases between them. The CDR3 runs to 16 residues. The CDR3 loop is CASSPLRIQTKNIQYF. In DNA, the CDR3 is TGTGCCAGCAGTCCTTTGAGGATACAAACCAAAAACATTCAGTACTTC.

In the case of this clone: A junction end diverges from the germline sequence, so it may reflect a read error. The rearrangement joins TRBV13 to TRBJ2-2; TRBD1 matches 10 bases. Germline V gene data show CDR1 as PRHDT and CDR2 as FYEKMQ (reference sequence). The CDR3 runs 17 residues. CDR3 protein: CASSLGQGTANTGELFF. CDR3 nucleotides: TGTGCCAGCAGCTTGGGACAGGGGACAGCGAACACCGGGGAGTTGTTTTTT.

This clone was counted a few times. The genes are TRBV28 and TRBJ1-2; D is undetermined. The CDR3 extends over 12 amino acids. V lost 4 bases, J lost 8 bases, and 11 bases lay in between. Germline values: CDR1 MDHEN, CDR2 SYDVKM. CDR3 in amino acids: CASSWANRGYTF. The CDR3 region has the DNA TGTGCCAGCAGTTGGGCCAACAGAGGCTACACCTTC.

A note on this clone: Other nucleotide sequences from this sample produce the same CDR3. The V and J genes are TRBV14 and TRBJ1-2, with TRBD1 as a possible D gene (6 bases). Germline CDR1 and CDR2: SGHDN and FVKESK. The V gene lost 3 bases and the J gene lost 5 bases, with 7 bases spanning the gap. This CDR3 region has 12 residues. The CDR3 sequence is CASSQDRYGYTF. CDR3 sequence (DNA): TGTGCCAGCAGCCAGGACAGATATGGCTACACCTTC. The whole variable domain, remainder taken from reference TRBV14 and TRBJ1-2, is EAGVTQFPSHSVIEKGQTVTLRCDPISGHDNLYWYRRVMGKEIKFLLHFVKESKQDESGMPNNRFLAERTGGTYSTLKVQPAELEDSGVYFCASSQDRYGYTFGSGTRLTVV.

V usage is TRBV7-2 and J usage is TRBJ2-7, with D possibly being TRBD2 (5 bases). V lost 4 bases and J 0 bases, leaving 16 bases between the germline ends. CDR3 length: 16 amino acids. From germline, CDR1 is SGHTA and CDR2 FQGNSA. The CDR3 loop reads CASSSPERYDSYEQYF. The DNA of the CDR3 is TGTGCCAGCAGCTCCCCGGAGCGGTACGACTCCTACGAGCAGTACTTC.

The chain couples TRBV5-1 to TRBJ2-7, with a weak D call TRBD1 (5 bases). Germline V lookup: CDR1 SGHRS, CDR2 YFSETQ. Trimming left V 4 bases short and J 2 bases short, with 10 bases between. The CDR3 has 13 amino acids. This CDR3 reads CASSPDIAYEQYF. CDR3 DNA sequence: TGCGCCAGCAGCCCGGACATCGCCTACGAGCAGTACTTC.